A single T cell receptor beta chain is shown here with its context. The record originates from a study of blood T cell repertoires in COVID-19. Overall study context: Italy, Spain and the United States were the sources of the convalescent and acute COVID-19 samples.

The CDR3 loop spans 17 amino acids. V shed 0 bases, J shed 3 bases, and the junction held 6 bases outside the gene matches. The V gene's germline CDR1 is SGDLS and CDR2 YYNGEE. Produced via immunoSEQ multiplex PCR; TCRdb's table is partial and in-frame only. The sample lists roughly 290,000 clones; around 82% were seen once. This chain connects TRBV9 to TRBJ2-3; 11 positions match TRBD2. The receptor comes from a person between 70 and 80 years old with COVID-19, enrolled during active disease. Material: peripheral blood. Here the CDR3 reads CASSVEGTSGSTDTQYF. CDR3 coding DNA: TGTGCCAGCAGCGTAGAAGGTACTAGCGGGAGTACAGATACGCAGTATTTT.